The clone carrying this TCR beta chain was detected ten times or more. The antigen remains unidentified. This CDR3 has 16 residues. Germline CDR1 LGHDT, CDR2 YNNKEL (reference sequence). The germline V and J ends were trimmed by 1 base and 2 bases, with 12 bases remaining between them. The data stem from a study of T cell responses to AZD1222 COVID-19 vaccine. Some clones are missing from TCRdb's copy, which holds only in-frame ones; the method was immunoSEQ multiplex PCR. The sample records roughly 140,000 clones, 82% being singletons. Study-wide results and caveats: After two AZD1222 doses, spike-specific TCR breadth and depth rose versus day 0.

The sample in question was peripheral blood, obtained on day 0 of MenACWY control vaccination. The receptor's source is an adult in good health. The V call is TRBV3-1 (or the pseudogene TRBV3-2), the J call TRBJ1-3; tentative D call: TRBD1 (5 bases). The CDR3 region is CASSQAAQVPGNTIYF. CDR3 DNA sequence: TGTGCCAGCAGCCAAGCGGCACAGGTCCCTGGAAACACCATATATTTT.